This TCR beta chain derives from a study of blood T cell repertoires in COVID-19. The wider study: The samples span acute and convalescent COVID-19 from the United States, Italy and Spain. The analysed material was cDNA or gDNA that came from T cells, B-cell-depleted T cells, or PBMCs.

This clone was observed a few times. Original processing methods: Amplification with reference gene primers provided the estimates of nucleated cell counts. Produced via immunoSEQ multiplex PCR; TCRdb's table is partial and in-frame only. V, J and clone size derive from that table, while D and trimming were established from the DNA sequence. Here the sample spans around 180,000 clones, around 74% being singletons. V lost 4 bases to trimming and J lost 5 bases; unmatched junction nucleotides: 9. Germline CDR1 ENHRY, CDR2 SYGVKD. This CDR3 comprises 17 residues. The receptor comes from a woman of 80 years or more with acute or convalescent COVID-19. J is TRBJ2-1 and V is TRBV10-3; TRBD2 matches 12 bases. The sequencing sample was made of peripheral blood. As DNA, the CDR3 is TGTGCCATCAGTGCCAGACTAGCGGGAGAGGGTCACAATGAGCAGTTCTTC. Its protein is CAISARLAGEGHNEQFF.